A selection of T cell receptor beta chains follows, all from one sample in a study of CD8 T cells in Susac syndrome. TCRdb processed the immunoSEQ multiplex PCR reads anew with MiXCR; each CDR3 protein has one entry. The data show hundreds of thousands of distinct CDR3 sequences, around 84% seen once. The sequencing sample was made of CD8+ T cells from PBMCs. Receptor source: a human donor with multiple sclerosis. Each CDR3 is given with its conserved first and last residue. Fields, in order: J gene, clone size, V gene, D gene, CDR3 DNA, CDR3 protein. The D gene is left open where the match is weak. Where a row states a size, it is once, few, many or the class of an expanded clone; other rows omit it.

j_call: TRBJ2-1; clone_size: .; v_call: TRBV29-1; d_call: .; cdr3_nt: TGCAGCGTTTATTGGGGTACCTACAATGAGCAGTTCTTC; cdr3_aa: CSVYWGTYNEQFF
j_call: TRBJ1-2; clone_size: .; v_call: TRBV9; d_call: TRBD1; cdr3_nt: TGTGCCAGCAGCGGAACCGGGACAGGGGGCCCCTGGGGCTACACCTTC; cdr3_aa: CASSGTGTGGPWGYTF
j_call: TRBJ1-2; clone_size: .; v_call: TRBV27; d_call: TRBD1; cdr3_nt: TGTGCCACCCGGACAGGGGTTGTTGGCTACACCTTC; cdr3_aa: CATRTGVVGYTF
j_call: TRBJ1-2; clone_size: once; v_call: TRBV10-2; d_call: .; cdr3_nt: TGCGCCAGCAGTGAGGGTCAGGCGGACCTCAACTATGGCTACACCTTC; cdr3_aa: CASSEGQADLNYGYTF
j_call: TRBJ2-3; clone_size: .; v_call: TRBV11-2; d_call: .; cdr3_nt: TGTGCCAGCAGCTTAGTGGGGATCGGGGGGCTGCAGACAGATACGCAGTATTTT; cdr3_aa: CASSLVGIGGLQTDTQYF
j_call: TRBJ2-7; clone_size: few; v_call: TRBV3-1; d_call: TRBD1; cdr3_nt: TGTGCCAGCAGCGGATGGACAGGGGGTGGTTACGAGCAGTACTTC; cdr3_aa: CASSGWTGGGYEQYF
j_call: TRBJ2-7; clone_size: .; v_call: TRBV27; d_call: .; cdr3_nt: TGTGCCAGCAGTTTAAAGGGGGAGGTCTACGAGCAGTACTTC; cdr3_aa: CASSLKGEVYEQYF
j_call: TRBJ1-1; clone_size: .; v_call: TRBV3-1; d_call: TRBD1; cdr3_nt: TGTGCCAGCAGCCAAGGGACAGGGGGCACTGAAGCTTTCTTT; cdr3_aa: CASSQGTGGTEAFF
j_call: TRBJ2-3; clone_size: .; v_call: TRBV28; d_call: .; cdr3_nt: TGTGCCAGCAGGCCAAACTGGGATACAGGGACAGATACGCAGTATTTT; cdr3_aa: CASRPNWDTGTDTQYF
j_call: TRBJ1-1; clone_size: .; v_call: TRBV20-1; d_call: .; cdr3_nt: TGCAGTGCTACAACTGGGGGGTGGGGCGAAGCTTTCTTT; cdr3_aa: CSATTGGWGEAFF
j_call: TRBJ2-7; clone_size: .; v_call: TRBV19; d_call: TRBD2; cdr3_nt: TGTGCCAGTAGTATTGGGACTAGCGGTTACTACGAGCAGTACTTC; cdr3_aa: CASSIGTSGYYEQYF
j_call: TRBJ2-2; clone_size: .; v_call: TRBV5-6; d_call: TRBD2; cdr3_nt: TGTGCCAGCAGCTTAGCGGGAAGGGAGACCGGGGAGCTGTTTTTT; cdr3_aa: CASSLAGRETGELFF
j_call: TRBJ2-1; clone_size: .; v_call: TRBV30; d_call: .; cdr3_nt: TGTGCCTGGAGTGTCACAAGGTCGCAATTGGAGCAGTTCTTC; cdr3_aa: CAWSVTRSQLEQFF
j_call: TRBJ1-5; clone_size: .; v_call: TRBV7-9; d_call: .; cdr3_nt: TGTGCCAGCAGCTTTCAGAGCGGGCCTTATAGCAATCAGCCCCAGCATTTT; cdr3_aa: CASSFQSGPYSNQPQHF
j_call: TRBJ2-4; clone_size: few; v_call: TRBV7-9; d_call: .; cdr3_nt: TGTGCTAGCAGCTCCACTGACAGGGCCAAAAACATTCAGTACTTC; cdr3_aa: CASSSTDRAKNIQYF
j_call: TRBJ2-7; clone_size: .; v_call: TRBV29-1; d_call: TRBD1; cdr3_nt: TGCAGCGTTGTGGGACAGGGCTACGAGCAGTACTTC; cdr3_aa: CSVVGQGYEQYF
j_call: TRBJ2-1; clone_size: .; v_call: TRBV3-1; d_call: .; cdr3_nt: TGTGCCAGCAGCCCCACCCTAGGCGGTCCGCAGTTCTTC; cdr3_aa: CASSPTLGGPQFF
j_call: TRBJ1-2; clone_size: .; v_call: TRBV7-9; d_call: .; cdr3_nt: TGTGCCAGCAGCTTAGTGCCCACTTCAAGCGTCGGTCATTATGGCTACACCTTC; cdr3_aa: CASSLVPTSSVGHYGYTF
j_call: TRBJ2-2; clone_size: .; v_call: TRBV7-6; d_call: TRBD2; cdr3_nt: TGTGCCAGCAGCTTAGCGGGAGGGAGGGCCCACACCGGGGAGCTGTTTTTT; cdr3_aa: CASSLAGGRAHTGELFF
j_call: TRBJ2-6; clone_size: .; v_call: TRBV6-6; d_call: .; cdr3_nt: TGTGCCAGCAGTTACTCGACAGGCGGGGCCAACGTCCTGACTTTC; cdr3_aa: CASSYSTGGANVLTF
j_call: TRBJ2-7; clone_size: .; v_call: TRBV20-1; d_call: TRBD2; cdr3_nt: TGCAGTGCTAGTAGCGGGAGGCACTACGAGCAGTACTTC; cdr3_aa: CSASSGRHYEQYF
j_call: TRBJ2-6; clone_size: .; v_call: TRBV20-1; d_call: .; cdr3_nt: TGCAGTGCTAGAGACACACAGGGCCCGGACTCTGGGGCCAACGTCCTGACTTTC; cdr3_aa: CSARDTQGPDSGANVLTF
j_call: TRBJ2-1; clone_size: few; v_call: TRBV6-5; d_call: TRBD2; cdr3_nt: TGTGCCAGCAGCCCTGCGGGACTAGCGGAGAATGAGCAGTTCTTC; cdr3_aa: CASSPAGLAENEQFF
j_call: TRBJ2-7; clone_size: .; v_call: TRBV6-1; d_call: TRBD1; cdr3_nt: TGTGCCAGCAGTCCTCCAGACAGGGCCCCCTACGAGCAGTACTTC; cdr3_aa: CASSPPDRAPYEQYF
j_call: TRBJ2-3; clone_size: .; v_call: TRBV19; d_call: .; cdr3_nt: TGTGCCAGTAGTCCGATAATTTCGGATACGCAGTATTTT; cdr3_aa: CASSPIISDTQYF
j_call: TRBJ2-7; clone_size: .; v_call: TRBV7-9; d_call: .; cdr3_nt: TGTGCCAGCAGCCAAATTTCCGGGCCCCGAAGGTTCGAGCAGTACTTC; cdr3_aa: CASSQISGPRRFEQYF
j_call: TRBJ2-5; clone_size: once; v_call: TRBV20-1; d_call: TRBD2; cdr3_nt: TGCAGTGCTAGAGAGTCTAGCGGGAGGAGGGGGACCCAGTACTTC; cdr3_aa: CSARESSGRRGTQYF
j_call: TRBJ2-2; clone_size: few; v_call: TRBV28; d_call: .; cdr3_nt: TGTGCCAGCAGTTTATTCAGGGGTCGGACCGGGGAGCTGTTTTTT; cdr3_aa: CASSLFRGRTGELFF
j_call: TRBJ2-7; clone_size: .; v_call: TRBV6-5; d_call: .; cdr3_nt: TGTGCCAGCAGTTACTCGAATCAGGCTATCACCTACGAGCAGTACTTC; cdr3_aa: CASSYSNQAITYEQYF
j_call: TRBJ1-1; clone_size: .; v_call: TRBV27; d_call: .; cdr3_nt: TGTGCCAGCAGTTTAAGCGAGCCGAACTCGAACACTGAAGCTTTCTTT; cdr3_aa: CASSLSEPNSNTEAFF
j_call: TRBJ1-2; clone_size: .; v_call: TRBV10-1; d_call: .; cdr3_nt: TGCGCCAGCAGTGAGGATTTTAACTATGGCTACACCTTC; cdr3_aa: CASSEDFNYGYTF
j_call: TRBJ2-3; clone_size: .; v_call: TRBV29-1; d_call: .; cdr3_nt: TGCAGCGTGACGGGCAGCACAGATACGCAGTATTTT; cdr3_aa: CSVTGSTDTQYF
j_call: TRBJ2-1; clone_size: .; v_call: TRBV7-9; d_call: TRBD2; cdr3_nt: TGTGCCAGCAGGGGACTAGCGGGAGGGCCCGATGAGCAGTTCTTC; cdr3_aa: CASRGLAGGPDEQFF
j_call: TRBJ1-1; clone_size: few; v_call: TRBV5-1; d_call: .; cdr3_nt: TGCGCCAGCAGCTTAACGAACACTGAAGCTTTCTTT; cdr3_aa: CASSLTNTEAFF
j_call: TRBJ2-7; clone_size: .; v_call: TRBV28; d_call: .; cdr3_nt: TGTGCCAGCAGTGCCTGGGCATCCTCCTACGAGCAGTACTTC; cdr3_aa: CASSAWASSYEQYF
j_call: TRBJ2-7; clone_size: .; v_call: TRBV6-2/TRBV6-3; d_call: .; cdr3_nt: TGTGCCAGCAATAAGGTGGCGGGGAGGTACGAGCAGTACTTC; cdr3_aa: CASNKVAGRYEQYF
j_call: TRBJ1-5; clone_size: .; v_call: TRBV27; d_call: TRBD1; cdr3_nt: TGTGCCAGCAGTGCAGACAGGGGGGAGCAGCCCCAGCATTTT; cdr3_aa: CASSADRGEQPQHF
j_call: TRBJ1-2; clone_size: .; v_call: TRBV2; d_call: TRBD1; cdr3_nt: TGTGCCAGCAGGGAGGGGGCTGGCTACACCTTC; cdr3_aa: CASREGAGYTF
j_call: TRBJ2-1; clone_size: .; v_call: TRBV7-2; d_call: TRBD2; cdr3_nt: TGTGCCAGCAGCTTAGAGCCGCTGAGGGAGGGCCCCTCCTACAATGAGCAGTTCTTC; cdr3_aa: CASSLEPLREGPSYNEQFF
j_call: TRBJ2-1; clone_size: .; v_call: TRBV9; d_call: TRBD2; cdr3_nt: TGTGCCAGCTCCGGACTAGCGGGCACAAGGGGCAATGAGCAGTTCTTC; cdr3_aa: CASSGLAGTRGNEQFF
j_call: TRBJ2-7; clone_size: .; v_call: TRBV7-2; d_call: .; cdr3_nt: TGTGCCAGCAGCTTACTCAGCGCTAGCTCCTACGAGCAGTACTTC; cdr3_aa: CASSLLSASSYEQYF
j_call: TRBJ2-7; clone_size: .; v_call: TRBV12-3/TRBV12-4; d_call: TRBD1; cdr3_nt: TGTGCCAGCAGTCCACGGGACAGGATGTACGAGCAGTACTTC; cdr3_aa: CASSPRDRMYEQYF
j_call: TRBJ2-1; clone_size: once; v_call: TRBV27; d_call: TRBD2; cdr3_nt: TGTGCCAGCACGGTAGCGGGAGGGTACAATGAGCAGTTCTTC; cdr3_aa: CASTVAGGYNEQFF
j_call: TRBJ1-1; clone_size: .; v_call: TRBV7-2; d_call: .; cdr3_nt: TGTGCCAGCAGCTTAGCTCCCCGACTGAACACTGAAGCTTTCTTT; cdr3_aa: CASSLAPRLNTEAFF
j_call: TRBJ2-2; clone_size: once; v_call: TRBV27; d_call: TRBD1; cdr3_nt: TGTGCCAGCAGTCCAAACAGGGGTACCGGGGAGCTGTTTTTT; cdr3_aa: CASSPNRGTGELFF
j_call: TRBJ2-7; clone_size: few; v_call: TRBV6-2/TRBV6-3; d_call: TRBD2; cdr3_nt: TGTGCCAGCGAGGAGCGGGAAGATTCGGCCTACGAGCAGTACTTC; cdr3_aa: CASEEREDSAYEQYF
j_call: TRBJ2-1; clone_size: .; v_call: TRBV20-1; d_call: TRBD1; cdr3_nt: TGCAGTGCTAGGGTTACCGGGACAGCTTACAATGAGCAGTTCTTC; cdr3_aa: CSARVTGTAYNEQFF